The 26 T cell receptor beta chains listed next were all sequenced from one sample in a study of blood T cell repertoires in COVID-19. The protocol was immunoSEQ multiplex PCR, while the TCRdb copy is restricted to in-frame clones and leaves out a portion. There are 120,000 to 150,000 clones in the sample; approximately 86% occur only once, and 2.5% to 3% lies in the top ten. The sample taken for sequencing was peripheral blood. These receptors came from a woman aged 40 to 50 with active or convalescent COVID-19.

V and J are TRBV14 and TRBJ2-1; 9 nucleotides agree with TRBD2. V dropped 1 base and J dropped 3; count of bases not matched to a gene: 4. This CDR3 has 16 amino acids. Germline V gene sequence: CDR1 SGHDN, CDR2 FVKESK. The CDR3 region is CASSQGGTSLYNEQFF. CDR3 sequence (DNA): TGTGCCAGCAGCCAAGGTGGGACTAGCCTCTACAATGAGCAGTTCTTC.

V gene TRBV19 combines with J gene TRBJ1-5; 11 bases align to TRBD1. V was pared by 5 bases and J by 1 base, with 7 bases of the junction left unmatched. The CDR3 is 17 residues long. Looked up from germline, CDR1 is LNHDA and CDR2 is SQIVND (reference sequence). The CDR3 sequence: CASSLLGTGGSNQPQHF. Written as DNA, the CDR3 is TGTGCCAGTAGTCTCCTCGGGACAGGGGGAAGCAATCAGCCCCAGCATTTT.

V usage is TRBV6-1 and J usage is TRBJ2-6; TRBD1 matches 9 bases. CDR1 MNHNS and CDR2 SASEGT come from the germline V gene. Unmatched junction bases numbered 7, after V lost 4 bases and J lost 0 bases. There are 18 residues in the CDR3. CDR3 coding DNA: TGTGCCAGCAGTGGAGGACAGGGGCCAAACTCTGGGGCCAACGTCCTGACTTTC. It translates to CASSGGQGPNSGANVLTF.

The chain employs TRBV18 and TRBJ1-6; 10 bases are shared with TRBD1. Germline CDR1 and CDR2: KGHSH and LQKENI. V was clipped by 2 bases and J by 9 bases; unmatched bases: 4. This CDR3 is built from 15 residues. CDR3 DNA sequence: TGTGCCAGCTCACCAGGACAGGGGGTTGGTTCACCCCTCCACTTT. Translated, it gives CASSPGQGVGSPLHF. Based on the CDR3 plus reference TRBV18 and TRBJ1-6, the full variable domain is NAGVMQNPRHLVRRRGQEARLRCSPMKGHSHVYWYRQLPEEGLKFMVYLQKENIIDESGMPKERFSAEFPKEGPSILRIQQVVRGDSAAYFCASSPGQGVGSPLHFGNGTRLTVT.

V and J are TRBV18 and TRBJ1-2, with D possibly matching TRBD1 (6 bases). The CDR3 has 15 amino acids. Germline V lookup: CDR1 KGHSH, CDR2 LQKENI. The V gene lost 3 bases and the J gene lost 3 bases, with 14 bases spanning the gap. CDR3 nucleotides: TGTGCCAGCTCACCTCAGGGGAGTCAGGACTATGGCTACACCTTC. Encoded protein: CASSPQGSQDYGYTF.

V gene TRBV19 combines with J gene TRBJ1-5; D uncertain. CDR1 and CDR2 (germline): LNHDA, SQIVND (reference sequence). V was shortened by 6 bases and J by 3 bases, with 12 bases between the two germline ends. The CDR3 is 14 residues long. CDR3 loop: CASRPTGFNQPQHF. The CDR3 DNA follows: TGTGCCAGTAGACCGACTGGGTTCAATCAGCCCCAGCATTTT.

The table lists this clone with a few counts. Other DNA sequences in this sample translate to the same CDR3. The chain uses TRBV30 and TRBJ2-3; 10 bases align to TRBD2. This CDR3 spans 13 amino acids. V trimming: 3 bases; J trimming: 10 bases; junction bases outside the gene matches: 7. CDR1 is GTSNPN and CDR2 is SVGIG in the germline V gene (reference sequence). The CDR3 DNA reads TGTGCCTGGAGGGAGCGGGGGGGTCGGGCGCAGTATTTT. It encodes CAWRERGGRAQYF.

This clone has at least ten counts. CDR3 region: CATSLQGLNTEAFF. DNA for the CDR3: TGTGCCACCAGCCTACAGGGTCTGAACACTGAAGCTTTCTTT. The genes are TRBV15 and TRBJ1-1; D may be TRBD1 (6 bases). This CDR3 has 14 amino acids. From germline, CDR1 is LNHNV and CDR2 YYDKDF (reference sequence). With 5 bases removed from V and 0 bases from J, the gap between germline ends came to 10 bases.

V is TRBV6-6 and J is TRBJ2-7; TRBD1 aligns across 8 bases. The CDR3 runs 14 residues. J gave up 2 bases and V 6 bases, and 6 bases lay outside the gene matches. Germline CDR1 and CDR2: MNHNY and SVGAGI (reference sequence). The CDR3 DNA reads TGTGCCAGCAGGAGGACAGGGAGAACCTACGAGCAGTACTTC. Translation: CASRRTGRTYEQYF.

The gene calls are TRBV6-1 and TRBJ2-7; 10 bases fit TRBD1. The CDR3 runs to 18 residues. Germline V gives CDR1 MNHNS, CDR2 SASEGT. The V gene end was trimmed by 4 bases and the J gene end by 3 bases; junction bases not matched to a gene: 15. CDR3 protein: CASSAIGGDRGGFYEQYF. The CDR3 DNA reads as TGTGCCAGCAGTGCGATCGGGGGGGACAGGGGAGGTTTCTACGAGCAGTACTTC.

The chain joins TRBV19 to TRBJ1-2; D is undetermined. The germline V and J ends were trimmed by 3 bases and 7 bases, with 24 bases remaining between them. The CDR3 covers 17 residues. Looked up from germline, CDR1 is LNHDA and CDR2 is SQIVND (reference sequence). The CDR3 reads CASSIDAQAFRRGGYTF. The CDR3 bases are TGTGCCAGTAGTATCGACGCCCAGGCGTTTCGCCGGGGTGGCTACACCTTC. The complete variable domain, with remaining parts taken from reference TRBV19 and TRBJ1-2, reads DGGITQSPKYLFRKEGQNVTLSCEQNLNHDAMYWYRQDPGQGLRLIYYSQIVNDFQKGDIAEGYSVSREKKESFPLTVTSAQKNPTAFYLCASSIDAQAFRRGGYTFGSGTRLTVV.

In its sample, this clone was seen a few times. The rearrangement uses TRBV7-9 and TRBJ1-1, with D hard to call. Trimming took off 8 bases at V and 1 base at J, with 14 bases between the two ends. The germline gives CDR1 SEHNR, CDR2 FQNEAQ (reference sequence). The CDR3 sequence is 14 residues long. CDR3 loop: CASPEASGNTEAFF. As DNA, the CDR3 is TGTGCCAGCCCCGAAGCCTCGGGGAACACTGAAGCTTTCTTT.

This chain joins TRBV29-1 and TRBJ2-5; 7 bases map to TRBD2. The germline gives CDR1 SQVTM, CDR2 ANQGSEA. The CDR3 has 19 amino acids. DNA for the CDR3: TGCAGGGGGAGGGGAAGGGGTAAAGAGGTGGAGGAAAACCAAGAGACCCAGTACTTC. This codes for CRGRGRGKEVEENQETQYF. The variable domain in full, with the rest retrieved from reference TRBV29-1 and TRBJ2-5, is SAVISQKPSRDICQRGTSLTIQCQVDSQVTMMFWYRQQPGQSLTLIATANQGSEATYESGFVIDKFPISRPNLTFSTLTVSNMSPEDSSIYLCRGRGRGKEVEENQETQYFGPGTRLLVL.

V is TRBV19 and J is TRBJ2-6; D remains unclear. Deletions cut 6 bases from V and 2 bases from J, with 11 bases between. Germline V gene sequence: CDR1 LNHDA, CDR2 SQIVND (reference sequence). This CDR3 region has 15 residues. CDR3: CASRPTAPGANVLTF. In nucleotides, the CDR3 is TGTGCCAGTAGACCCACAGCCCCTGGGGCCAACGTCCTGACTTTC.

This clone appeared a few times. The CDR3 coding sequence is TGCGCCAGCAGCCCCGGACAGTTTGGAGAGACCCAGTACTTC. It specifies CASSPGQFGETQYF. The rearrangement links TRBV5-1 to TRBJ2-5, with a weak D call TRBD1 (6 bases). Per the germline V gene, CDR1 is SGHRS and CDR2 is YFSETQ. The CDR3 length is 14 residues. The V end was cut by 4 bases, the J end by 4 bases, with 14 bases between.

The chain has TRBV7-9 and TRBJ2-7; perhaps TRBD1 as D (5 bases). This CDR3 contains 15 residues. Germline-derived CDR1 and CDR2 are SEHNR and FQNEAQ (reference sequence). Trimming left V 4 bases short and J 2 bases short, with 15 bases between. The CDR3: CASSSLVATAYEQYF. The DNA of the CDR3 is TGTGCCAGCAGCTCCTTAGTCGCGACAGCCTACGAGCAGTACTTC.

The chain links TRBV7-6 to TRBJ2-5; D may be TRBD2 (6 bases). CDR1 is SGHVS and CDR2 is FNYEAQ in the germline V gene. This CDR3 has 11 residues. V dropped 7 bases and J dropped 7 bases, with 10 bases sitting between them. For the CDR3, the DNA is TGTGCCAGCACCCCCGGGGGGACCCAGTACTTC. This codes for CASTPGGTQYF.

The chain is built from TRBV5-1 and TRBJ2-1; the match to TRBD1 covers 10 bases. The trim removed 0 bases at V and 9 bases at J, leaving 6 bases unmatched. This CDR3 spans 15 amino acids. Germline CDR1 and CDR2: SGHRS and YFSETQ. The CDR3 sequence is CASSLVGQGGTEQFF. DNA of the CDR3: TGCGCCAGCAGCTTGGTCGGACAGGGGGGGACTGAGCAGTTCTTC.

The J gene is TRBJ1-2, the V gene TRBV10-3, with 9 bases identical to TRBD1. This CDR3 region has 16 residues. Germline CDR1 reads ENHRY; CDR2 reads SYGVKD. The J segment lost 4 bases and the V segment lost 10 bases, leaving 16 bases of the junction unmatched. CDR3 bases: TGTGCCACCAGGTCACAGGGGGCCGACCTAAGCTATGGCTACACCTTC. Its protein is CATRSQGADLSYGYTF.

The chain links TRBV5-1 to TRBJ2-5; 7 bases map to TRBD1. Germline assignment: CDR1 SGHRS and CDR2 YFSETQ. Trimming removed 5 bases from V and 0 bases from J; junction bases left unmatched: 4. This CDR3 has 14 residues. CDR3 sequence (DNA): TGCGCCAGCAGTATACAGGGGAACCAAGAGACCCAGTACTTC. It translates to CASSIQGNQETQYF.

The CDR3 here is CAISPRGETQYF. The DNA for the CDR3 is TGTGCCATCAGTCCCAGGGGGGAGACCCAGTACTTC. The chain links TRBV10-3 to TRBJ2-5, with 7 bases that match TRBD1. V was clipped by 5 bases and J by 5 bases; unmatched bases: 2. Germline values: CDR1 ENHRY, CDR2 SYGVKD. There are 12 residues in the CDR3.

The chain uses TRBV10-1 and TRBJ2-1, with 7 bases fitting TRBD2. The CDR3 loop spans 18 amino acids. The V and J ends lost 6 bases and 4 bases, in that order; junction bases with no gene match: 18. CDR1 is WNHNN, CDR2 SYGVQD, per germline (reference sequence). CDR3 residues: CASSPGPGFGGEYNEQFF. The CDR3 DNA is TGCGCCAGCAGCCCGGGACCGGGATTTGGGGGGGAGTACAATGAGCAGTTCTTC.

The chain couples TRBV27 to TRBJ1-2; 7 bases map to TRBD1. The V gene's germline CDR1 is MNHEY and CDR2 SMNVEV (reference sequence). The ends lost 2 bases at V and 6 bases at J; junction bases unmatched: 6. This CDR3 contains 14 residues. CDR3 sequence reads: CASSLGTEPNGYTF. DNA for the CDR3: TGTGCCAGCAGTTTAGGGACAGAACCTAATGGCTACACCTTC.

V is TRBV7-2 and J is TRBJ2-3; tentatively, D is TRBD1 (5 bases). This CDR3 contains 14 residues. Trimming removed 5 bases from V and 6 bases from J, with 15 bases in between. CDR1 SGHTA and CDR2 FQGNSA come from the germline V gene. The CDR3 here is CASSRRASFDTQYF. Written as DNA, the CDR3 is TGTGCCAGCAGCCGCAGGGCTTCCTTTGATACGCAGTATTTT.

The CDR3 nucleotides are TGTGCCAGCAGTGCGGCGGACAGTAACTATGGCTACACCTTC. Protein: CASSAADSNYGYTF. The chain is built from TRBV6-4 and TRBJ1-2; weak D call: TRBD1 (6 bases). Per the germline V gene, CDR1 is MRHNA and CDR2 is SNTAGT. Trimming removed 4 bases at V and 1 base at J, with 10 bases between. The CDR3 loop spans 14 amino acids.

The chain carries TRBV27 and TRBJ1-2; 8 positions agree with TRBD1. The CDR3 runs to 13 residues. From germline, CDR1 is MNHEY and CDR2 SMNVEV (reference sequence). Unmatched junction bases numbered 9, after V lost 7 bases and J lost 8 bases. Here the CDR3 DNA reads TGTGCCAGCACGCCAGACAGGGGAGGCGGCTACACCTTC. Protein product: CASTPDRGGGYTF.